The 11 T cell receptor beta chains presented below share a single source sample, sequenced in a study of blood T cell repertoires in COVID-19. Repertoires were generated with immunoSEQ multiplex PCR, while TCRdb's copy carries only in-frame clones and drops some. The table shows about 64,000 clones, with approximately 86% occurring only once. Sequencing was done on a sample of peripheral blood. These TCRs come from a man aged 35-49 years with acute or convalescent COVID-19.

This clone was counted a single time. The chain uses TRBV27 and TRBJ1-1; the D is unclear. The germline CDR1 and CDR2 sequences are MNHEY and SMNVEV (reference sequence). Trimming took 5 bases from V and 2 from J, leaving 15 bases between them. The CDR3 extends over 15 amino acids. As DNA, the CDR3 is TGTGCCAGCAGTAATCCCGGCAGGATTAACACTGAAGCTTTCTTT. This encodes CASSNPGRINTEAFF.

This chain connects TRBV30 to TRBJ1-1; a possible D gene is TRBD1 (5 bases). V dropped 5 bases and J dropped 2 bases, with 15 bases sitting between them. The CDR3 is 14 residues long. CDR1 is GTSNPN, CDR2 SVGIG, per germline (reference sequence). CDR3 in amino acids: CAWRERGRNTEAFF. In DNA form, the CDR3 reads TGTGCCTGGCGCGAAAGGGGCCGCAACACTGAAGCTTTCTTT.

This chain joins TRBV11-3 and TRBJ2-5; D might be TRBD2 (5 bases). CDR3 length: 13 residues. The germline CDR1 and CDR2 sequences are SGHNT and YENEEA. Trimming removed 4 bases from V and 5 bases from J, with 11 bases in between. Here the CDR3 DNA reads TGTGCCAGCAGCTCCGAAGCGGAGGAGACCCAGTACTTC. Translated, it gives CASSSEAEETQYF.

This clone was counted a single time. The chain is built from TRBV28 and TRBJ1-4; TRBD1 matches 8 bases. There are 15 residues in the CDR3. Trimming at V came to 7 bases and at J to 8 bases, leaving 12 bases not matched to a gene. Germline V gene data show CDR1 as MDHEN and CDR2 as SYDVKM. The CDR3 coding sequence is TGTGCCAGCACCGGGACAGGATTCCCGACAGAAAAACTGTTTTTT. Translating it yields CASTGTGFPTEKLFF.

This clone was observed a few times. The CDR3: CASSPDRSSGNTIYF. CDR3 coding DNA: TGTGCCAGCAGCCCCGACAGGAGCTCTGGAAACACCATATATTTT. The chain has TRBV2 and TRBJ1-3; D possibly corresponds to TRBD1 (6 bases). The CDR3 is 15 residues long. V lost 6 bases to trimming and J lost 0 bases, with 12 bases between them. Germline CDR1 is SNHLY and CDR2 is FYNNEI.

The rearrangement joins TRBV4-1 to TRBJ2-7; D is possibly TRBD1 (5 bases). The CDR3 has 14 residues. Trimming removed 3 bases at V and 6 bases at J, with 15 bases between. From germline, CDR1 is MGHRA and CDR2 YSYEKL. The CDR3 nucleotides read TGCGCCAGCAGCCAGGGTAAGGGGTTGACCGAGCAGTACTTC. Its protein product is CASSQGKGLTEQYF.

V gene TRBV2 combines with J gene TRBJ2-1; the match to TRBD1 covers 7 bases. Trimming removed 5 bases from V and 10 bases from J; junction bases left unmatched: 11. Per the germline V gene, CDR1 is SNHLY and CDR2 is FYNNEI. The CDR3 is 14 residues long. The CDR3 here is CASSTNTGAGEQFF. CDR3 DNA sequence: TGTGCCAGCAGTACGAACACAGGGGCTGGGGAGCAGTTCTTC.

The J gene is TRBJ1-2, the V gene TRBV29-1; D might be TRBD1 (6 bases). The CDR3 is 14 residues long. With 0 bases removed from V and 3 bases from J, the gap between germline ends came to 11 bases. Germline V gene data show CDR1 as SQVTM and CDR2 as ANQGSEA. CDR3 sequence reads: CSVEDRGAHYGYTF. The CDR3 DNA reads as TGCAGCGTTGAAGATCGGGGGGCCCACTATGGCTACACCTTC.

The gene calls are TRBV2 and TRBJ1-5, with D maybe TRBD1 (5 bases). The germline gives CDR1 SNHLY, CDR2 FYNNEI. The CDR3 extends over 13 amino acids. Trimming pared 9 bases from V and 2 bases from J, leaving 11 bases between. CDR3 nucleotides: TGTGCCAGTAGCCAGGGCGGCAATCAGCCCCAGCATTTT. Translated: CASSQGGNQPQHF.

The chain's CDR3 is CASSQGARDEAFF. CDR3 sequence (DNA): TGTGCCAGCAGCCAAGGGGCGAGAGATGAAGCTTTCTTT. This chain uses TRBV3-1 (or the pseudogene TRBV3-2) with TRBJ1-1, with D unclear. V lost 1 base, J lost 7 bases, and 10 bases lay in between. The CDR3 runs 13 residues. Germline V lookup: CDR1 LGHDT, CDR2 YNNKEL (reference sequence).

The V call is TRBV11-2, the J call TRBJ1-2; 9 bases map to TRBD1. The CDR3 contains 13 residues. The V and J ends lost 4 bases and 9 bases, in that order; junction bases with no gene match: 6. CDR1 and CDR2 from the germline V gene are SGHAT and FQNNGV. CDR3 DNA sequence: TGTGCCAGCAGCTACCGGGACAGGGACAGCTACACCTTC. This encodes CASSYRDRDSYTF. Filled out from reference TRBV11-2 and TRBJ1-2, the complete variable domain reads EAGVAQSPRYKIIEKRQSVAFWCNPISGHATLYWYQQILGQGPKLLIQFQNNGVVDDSQLPKDRFSAERLKGVDSTLKIQPAKLEDSAVYLCASSYRDRDSYTFGSGTRLTVV.